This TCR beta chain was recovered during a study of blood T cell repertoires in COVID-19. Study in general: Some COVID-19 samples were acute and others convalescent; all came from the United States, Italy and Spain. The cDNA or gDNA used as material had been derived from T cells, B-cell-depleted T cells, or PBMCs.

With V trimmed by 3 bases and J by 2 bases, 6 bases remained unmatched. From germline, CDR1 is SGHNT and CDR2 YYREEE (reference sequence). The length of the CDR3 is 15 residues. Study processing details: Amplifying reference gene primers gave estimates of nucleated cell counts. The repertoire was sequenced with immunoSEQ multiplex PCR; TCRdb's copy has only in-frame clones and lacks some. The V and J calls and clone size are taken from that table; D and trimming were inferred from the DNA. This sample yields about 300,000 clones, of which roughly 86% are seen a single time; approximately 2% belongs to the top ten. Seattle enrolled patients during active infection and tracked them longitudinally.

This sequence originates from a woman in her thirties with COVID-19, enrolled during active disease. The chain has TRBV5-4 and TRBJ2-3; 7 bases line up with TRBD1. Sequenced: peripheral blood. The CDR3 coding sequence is TGTGCCAGCAGCTCGGGACAGAGACTCACAGATACGCAGTATTTT. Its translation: CASSSGQRLTDTQYF. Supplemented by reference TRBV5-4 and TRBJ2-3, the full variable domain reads ETGVTQSPTHLIKTRGQQVTLRCSSQSGHNTVSWYQQALGQGPQFIFQYYREEENGRGNFPPRFSGLQFPNYSSELNVNALELDDSALYLCASSSGQRLTDTQYFGPGTRLTVL.